The clone carrying this TCR beta chain has a handful of counts. Its antigen is unknown. Each CDR3 protein gets one entry after TCRdb re-called the RT-PCR reads with MiXCR. The profile shows about 700,000 distinct CDR3 sequences, approximately 15% of them singletons. This CDR3 region has 18 residues. The data were taken from a study of response to subunit inactivated influenza vaccine. Study results and caveats: Each seasonal flu vaccination may recruit only limited new T cells, authors suggested.

V is TRBV21-1 and J is TRBJ1-6; TRBD1 is taken as the D call from the table, unchecked against the DNA. TRBV21-1 is reported as a pseudogene. The sequenced sample was PBMCs from blood, obtained around 15 days before vaccination. The sequence derives from a man aged 50-59 years who received an inactivated influenza vaccine. CDR3 coding DNA: TGTGCCAGCACCCTGAATCCCGGGACAGGGCTTTATAATTCACCCCTCCACTTT. Residues: CASTLNPGTGLYNSPLHF.